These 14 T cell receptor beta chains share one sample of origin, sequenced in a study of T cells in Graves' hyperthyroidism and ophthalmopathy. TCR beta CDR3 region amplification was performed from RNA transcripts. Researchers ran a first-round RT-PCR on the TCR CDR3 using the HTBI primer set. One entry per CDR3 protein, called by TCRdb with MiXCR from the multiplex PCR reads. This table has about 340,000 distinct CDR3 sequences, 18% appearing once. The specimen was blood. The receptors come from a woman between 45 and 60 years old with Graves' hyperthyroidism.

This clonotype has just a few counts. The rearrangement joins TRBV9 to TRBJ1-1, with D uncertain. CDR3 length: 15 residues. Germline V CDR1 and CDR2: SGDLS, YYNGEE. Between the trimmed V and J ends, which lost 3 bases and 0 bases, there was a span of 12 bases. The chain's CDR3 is CASSGGAGLNTEAFF. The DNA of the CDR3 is TGTGCCAGCAGCGGCGGAGCAGGTCTGAACACTGAAGCTTTCTTT.

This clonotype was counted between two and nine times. CDR3 sequence reads: CASTGDRTGELFF. In nucleotides, the CDR3 is TGTGCCAGCACGGGAGATCGCACCGGGGAGCTGTTTTTT. This chain joins TRBV6-2 or TRBV6-3 and TRBJ2-2; TRBD2 is a possible D gene (6 bases). The CDR3 loop spans 13 amino acids. The germline V gene encodes CDR1 MNHEY and CDR2 SVGEGT. V gave up 7 bases and J gave up 4 bases, with 10 bases separating them.

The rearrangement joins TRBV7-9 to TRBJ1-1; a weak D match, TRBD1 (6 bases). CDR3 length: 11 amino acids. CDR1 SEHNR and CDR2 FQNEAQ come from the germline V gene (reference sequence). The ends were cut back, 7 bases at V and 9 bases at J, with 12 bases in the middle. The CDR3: CASNQGPQAFF. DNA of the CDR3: TGTGCCAGCAACCAGGGGCCTCAAGCTTTCTTT.

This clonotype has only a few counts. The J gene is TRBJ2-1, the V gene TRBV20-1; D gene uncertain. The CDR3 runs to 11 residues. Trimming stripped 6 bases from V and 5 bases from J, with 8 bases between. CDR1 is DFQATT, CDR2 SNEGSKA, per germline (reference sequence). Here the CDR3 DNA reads TGCAGTGCAGCATCTGACAATGAGCAGTTCTTC. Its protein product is CSAASDNEQFF.

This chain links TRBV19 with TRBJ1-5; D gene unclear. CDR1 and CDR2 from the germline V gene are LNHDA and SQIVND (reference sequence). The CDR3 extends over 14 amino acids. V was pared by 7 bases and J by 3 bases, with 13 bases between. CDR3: CASTPRAFNQPQHF. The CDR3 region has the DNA TGTGCCAGTACCCCCCGGGCCTTCAATCAGCCCCAGCATTTT.

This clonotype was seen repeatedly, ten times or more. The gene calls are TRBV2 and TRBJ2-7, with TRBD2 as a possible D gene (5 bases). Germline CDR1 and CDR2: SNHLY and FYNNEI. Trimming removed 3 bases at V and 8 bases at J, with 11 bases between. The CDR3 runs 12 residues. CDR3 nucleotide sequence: TGTGCCAGCAGTGAGAGGGTTTTCAAGCAGTACTTC. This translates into CASSERVFKQYF.

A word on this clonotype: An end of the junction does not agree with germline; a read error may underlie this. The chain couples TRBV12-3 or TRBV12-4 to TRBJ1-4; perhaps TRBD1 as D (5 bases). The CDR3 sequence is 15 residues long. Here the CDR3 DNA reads TGTGCCAGCAGTCCCGACGGGGGAACTAATGAAAGACTGTTTTTT. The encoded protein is CASSPDGGTNERLFF.

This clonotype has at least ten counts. Here the CDR3 DNA reads TGTGCCAGCAGCCCACAACACTACGAGCAGTACTTC. Protein: CASSPQHYEQYF. The chain is built from TRBV11-2 and TRBJ2-7; D gene unclear. This CDR3 comprises 12 residues. Deletions cut 5 bases from V and 3 bases from J, with 8 bases between. Germline V CDR1 and CDR2: SGHAT, FQNNGV.

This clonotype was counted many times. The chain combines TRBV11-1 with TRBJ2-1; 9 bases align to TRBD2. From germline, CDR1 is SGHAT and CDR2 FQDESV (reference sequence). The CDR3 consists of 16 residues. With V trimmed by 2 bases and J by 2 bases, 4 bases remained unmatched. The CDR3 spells CASSLNSGGAYNEQFF. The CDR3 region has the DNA TGTGCCAGCAGCTTAAATAGCGGGGGCGCCTACAATGAGCAGTTCTTC.

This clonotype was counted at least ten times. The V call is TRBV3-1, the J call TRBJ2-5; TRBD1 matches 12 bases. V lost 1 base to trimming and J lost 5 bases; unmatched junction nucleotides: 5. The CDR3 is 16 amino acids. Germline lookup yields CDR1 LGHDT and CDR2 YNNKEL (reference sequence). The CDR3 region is CASSQAGQGADETQYF. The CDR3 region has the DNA TGTGCCAGCAGCCAAGCGGGACAGGGGGCGGATGAGACCCAGTACTTC.

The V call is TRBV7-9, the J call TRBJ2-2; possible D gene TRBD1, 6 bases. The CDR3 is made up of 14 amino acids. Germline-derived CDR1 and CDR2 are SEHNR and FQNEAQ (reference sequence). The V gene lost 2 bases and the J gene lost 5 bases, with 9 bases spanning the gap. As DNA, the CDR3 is TGTGCCAGCAGCTTAACCGACAGGACCGGGGAGCTGTTTTTT. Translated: CASSLTDRTGELFF.

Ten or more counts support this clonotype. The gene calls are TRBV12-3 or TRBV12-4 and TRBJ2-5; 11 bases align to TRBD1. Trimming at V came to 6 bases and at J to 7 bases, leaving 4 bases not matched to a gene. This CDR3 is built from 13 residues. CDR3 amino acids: CASSPGTGGTQYF. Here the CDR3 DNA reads TGTGCCAGCAGCCCCGGGACAGGGGGGACCCAGTACTTC.

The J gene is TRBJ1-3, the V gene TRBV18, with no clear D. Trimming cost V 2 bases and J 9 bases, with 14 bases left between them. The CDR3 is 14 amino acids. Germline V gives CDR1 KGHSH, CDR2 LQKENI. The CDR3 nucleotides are TGTGCCAGCTCACCAGCAGAAGTTAGTACCACCATATATTTT. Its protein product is CASSPAEVSTTIYF. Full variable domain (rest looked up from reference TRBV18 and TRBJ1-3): NAGVMQNPRHLVRRRGQEARLRCSPMKGHSHVYWYRQLPEEGLKFMVYLQKENIIDESGMPKERFSAEFPKEGPSILRIQQVVRGDSAAYFCASSPAEVSTTIYFGEGSWLTVV.

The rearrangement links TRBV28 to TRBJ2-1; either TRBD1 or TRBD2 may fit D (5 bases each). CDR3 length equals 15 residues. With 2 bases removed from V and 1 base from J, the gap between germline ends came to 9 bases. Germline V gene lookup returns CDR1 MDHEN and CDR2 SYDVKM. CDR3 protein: CASSLIWGSYNEQFF. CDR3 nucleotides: TGTGCCAGCAGTTTAATATGGGGGTCCTACAATGAGCAGTTCTTC.